A single sample is the source of the 9 T cell receptor beta chains below, sequenced in a study of blood T cell repertoires in COVID-19. Produced via immunoSEQ multiplex PCR; TCRdb's table is partial and in-frame only. The sample holds 200,000 to 250,000 clones; roughly 86% are singletons and the top ten take 10%. The sequenced sample consisted of peripheral blood. The receptors were gathered from a woman aged 50 to 60 with COVID-19, enrolled during active disease.

The V gene is TRBV6-6, the J gene TRBJ1-3, with no clear D. The germline gives CDR1 MNHNY, CDR2 SVGAGI (reference sequence). Deletions cut 2 bases from V and 3 bases from J, with 14 bases between. The CDR3 runs 16 residues. The CDR3 loop reads CASSYPLRGVGNTIYF. The CDR3 nucleotides read TGTGCCAGCAGTTACCCCCTTAGAGGTGTTGGAAACACCATATATTTT.

The chain combines TRBV19 with TRBJ1-2; D is unresolved. Germline CDR1 reads LNHDA; CDR2 reads SQIVND (reference sequence). Trimming stripped 2 bases from V and 9 bases from J, with 10 bases between. The CDR3 is made up of 12 amino acids. The CDR3 sequence: CASSIRGVSYTF. The DNA of the CDR3 is TGTGCCAGTAGTATACGGGGAGTAAGCTACACCTTC.

The chain combines TRBV7-8 with TRBJ2-7; 7 bases agree with TRBD2. The CDR3 extends over 16 amino acids. V was pared by 1 base and J by 3 bases, with 9 bases of the junction left unmatched. The germline V gene has CDR1 SGHVS and CDR2 FQNEAQ. The CDR3 bases are TGTGCCAGCAGCTTAGGCTGGGGGGGTCGGGACTACGAGCAGTACGTC. Translating it yields CASSLGWGGRDYEQYV.

This clone was counted a single time. The chain combines TRBV5-5 with TRBJ2-1, with 7 nucleotides matching TRBD1. CDR3 length equals 15 residues. J gave up 3 bases and V 5 bases, and 8 bases lay outside the gene matches. Germline CDR1 reads SGHKS; CDR2 reads YYEKEE (reference sequence). CDR3 loop: CASRRTGPDYNEQFF. The CDR3 nucleotides are TGTGCCAGCAGGCGGACAGGACCAGACTACAATGAGCAGTTCTTC.

The rearrangement joins TRBV15 to TRBJ1-5; D is uncertain. V shed 0 bases and J shed 6 bases, with 6 bases lying between them. Germline CDR1 is LNHNV and CDR2 is YYDKDF (reference sequence). The CDR3 is 13 residues long. The CDR3 sequence: CATSRDLRQPQHF. CDR3 in DNA: TGTGCCACCAGCAGAGATCTACGTCAGCCCCAGCATTTT.

The chain has TRBV12-3 or TRBV12-4 and TRBJ1-4; D gene uncertain. The V and J ends lost 6 bases and 7 bases respectively, with 9 bases between them. The CDR3 extends over 12 amino acids. The CDR3 sequence: CASSPSLEKLFF. The CDR3, as DNA: TGTGCCAGCAGCCCAAGCCTTGAAAAACTGTTTTTT.

The J gene is TRBJ1-4, the V gene TRBV5-1; D not resolved. This CDR3 is 13 amino acids long. V lost 0 bases and J lost 8, with 8 bases in between. Per germline, CDR1 SGHRS and CDR2 YFSETQ. In DNA form, the CDR3 reads TGCGCCAGCAGCTTGGTGACACGGGAAAAACTGTTTTTT. This sequence encodes CASSLVTREKLFF.

The chain combines TRBV19 with TRBJ1-3; D is undetermined. There are 15 residues in the CDR3. The germline V gene encodes CDR1 LNHDA and CDR2 SQIVND (reference sequence). Trimming took 10 bases from V and 4 from J, leaving 20 bases between them. CDR3 bases: TGTGCCACCTCGTCCGGGGTCCTGGGAGGAAACACCATATATTTT. It codes for CATSSGVLGGNTIYF.

The CDR3 nucleotides are TGTGCCACCAGCAGGAGAGGCTACAATGAGCAGTTCTTC. Translation: CATSRRGYNEQFF. The chain combines TRBV15 with TRBJ2-1; unclear D gene. CDR3 length: 13 residues. Germline V gene data show CDR1 as LNHNV and CDR2 as YYDKDF (reference sequence). Trimming removed 3 bases from V and 3 bases from J, with 6 bases in between.